The entry below describes one T cell receptor beta chain. The data originate from a study of ipilimumab plus nivolumab after autologous stem cell transplantation. Dosing: nivolumab 3 mg/kg IV, weeks 1, 4, 7, 10, then every two weeks to week 26. Produced via immunoSEQ multiplex PCR; TCRdb's table is partial and in-frame only. The table lists 40,000 to 45,000 clones, about 91% of them singletons, with more than 0.7% in the top ten. This CDR3 spans 14 amino acids. CDR1 is MNHEY and CDR2 is SVGAGI in the germline V gene. J gave up 7 bases and V 4 bases, and 6 bases lay outside the gene matches. This clonotype originated in a male donor with multiple myeloma. The starting material was PBMCs, obtained in a trial of ipilimumab plus nivolumab as post-transplant consolidation. V and J are TRBV6-5 and TRBJ1-4, with 7 bases matching TRBD1. In DNA, the CDR3 is TGTGCCAGCAGTTTTAGGGGGCTCGGTGAAAAACTGTTTTTT. It encodes CASSFRGLGEKLFF.